This entry lists 3 T cell receptor beta chains sequenced from one sample in a study of CD8 T cells in ankylosing spondylitis. In TCRdb, the 5' RACE reads were re-called with MiXCR into one record per CDR3 protein. The table has about 42,000 distinct CDR3 sequences, under 5% seen once. Material for sequencing was blood, either unsorted or a sorted T cell fraction (not recorded which). Source of these receptors: a female donor with ankylosing spondylitis or in good health (not recorded which).

CDR3 in DNA: TGCGCCAGCAGGCAACAGGGGGACCCAGACCCCAATGAGCAGTTCTTC. As protein: CASRQQGDPDPNEQFF. The chain recombines TRBV23-1 with TRBJ2-1; 8 bases match TRBD1. TRBV23-1 is an open reading frame whose function is uncertain. V dropped 6 bases and J dropped 6; count of bases not matched to a gene: 13. The length of the CDR3 is 16 residues.

This clonotype was seen only a few times. The chain carries TRBV9 and TRBJ2-6; no firm D call. With 4 bases removed from V and 0 bases from J, the gap between germline ends came to 8 bases. The CDR3 is 15 residues long. Germline values: CDR1 SGDLS, CDR2 YYNGEE. The CDR3: CASSTGRSGANVLTF. The CDR3 DNA is TGTGCCAGCAGCACGGGCCGCTCTGGGGCCAACGTCCTGACTTTC.

The table lists this clonotype with many counts. The J gene is TRBJ1-1, the V gene TRBV9, with D hard to call. Trimming pared 0 bases from V and 1 base from J, leaving 7 bases between. The CDR3 has 14 amino acids. CDR1 is SGDLS and CDR2 is YYNGEE in the germline V gene. CDR3 nucleotide sequence: TGTGCCAGCAGCGTAGGAGACGAGAACACTGAAGCTTTCTTT. It specifies CASSVGDENTEAFF.